Given below is one T cell receptor beta chain in context. Profiling relied on immunoSEQ multiplex PCR, and the TCRdb table lists in-frame clones only, not all of them. The sample yields around 140,000 clones, roughly 89% seen once. These data come from a study of blood T cell repertoires in COVID-19. About the study: Whether acute or convalescent, the COVID-19 samples came from the United States, Italy and Spain. In each case, the material was cDNA or gDNA derived from T cells, B-cell-depleted T cells, or PBMCs.

V gave up 1 base and J gave up 0 bases; unmatched junction bases: 5. The CDR3 sequence is 16 residues long. The germline V gene encodes CDR1 GTSNPN and CDR2 SVGIG (reference sequence). The receptor comes from a woman between 50 and 59 years old with acute or convalescent COVID-19. The sequencing sample was made of peripheral blood. This rearrangement joins TRBV30 to TRBJ2-7; the match to TRBD2 covers 11 bases. The CDR3 region is CAWSDIAGGYSYEQYF. As DNA, the CDR3 is TGTGCCTGGAGTGACATAGCGGGGGGGTACTCCTACGAGCAGTACTTC.